This TCR beta chain came from a study of cytomegalovirus exposure and HLA in healthy donors (dated by TCRdb to about 2017). Background on the whole study: According to a later analysis, the approximately 120 validation repertoires were produced on the same platform as the 700 or so repertoires of the first cohort. The study aimed to test whether cataloging public T cell receptors could reveal signatures of past pathogen exposure. Along with the roughly 700-subject first cohort, a separate validation cohort of over a hundred different subjects was used. The study combined high-throughput TCR immunosequencing, statistical association of individual TCRs with disease status, and machine learning to predict cytomegalovirus infection status.

Paper-wide results and their limitations: Most TCR sequences were seen in very few donors, while some public TCRs were found in many individuals. The study gave a list of over 150 TCR beta chains associated with cytomegalovirus. The classifier was reported to diagnose cytomegalovirus status with high specificity and sensitivity in both the original and validation cohorts. Subsequent analysis determined that TCRs grouped into clusters in the first cohort also showed a tendency toward co-occurrence across the roughly 130 validation repertoires, and approximately 94% of cluster scores exceeded 0. According to the authors, the approach could potentially be generalized to other disease states and immunological phenotypes. In vitro tests confirmed that three of the cytomegalovirus-associated TCR beta chains recognize cytomegalovirus antigens. The validation cohort had no HLA typing available for a later analysis, so co-occurrence within that cohort was assessed over all 120 repertoires.

As for this clone: No antigen is known for it. Base quality data are lacking; no much larger clone is found one base away.

Library creation used the immunoSEQ multiplex PCR assay. The original pipeline was this. To diagnose cytomegalovirus status from the catalog of TCR beta chain sequences, a statistical classification framework was built. Sourced from immuneACCESS, this table was stored by TCRdb with only in-frame sequences that have V and J called. A share of the clones is absent; for the studies checked, an unresolved V gene accounts for under half, and the remainder has no known explanation. V, J and clone size were drawn from that table, and D and trimming were deduced from the DNA. Within this sample are over 150,000 clones, with 91% of them counted one time only. The ten largest clones capture 3% to 3.5% of the sample. Donors formed part of the validation cohort, which comprised over a hundred subjects and was distinct from the first cohort of several hundred subjects. The CDR3 spans 20 residues, from the cysteine through the phenylalanine. The only DNA kept is the CDR3, 60 bases in frame from the first base. V is pared back by 2 bases and J by 0 bases, with 24 bases lying between the germline termini. The germline V gene sets CDR1 to MDHEN and CDR2 to SYDVKM.

The chain employs TRBV28 and TRBJ2-3; a weak D assignment points to TRBD2 (7 bases agree). This TCR was sampled from a woman aged 18-29 years in good health and CMV-seropositive. Input material: PBMCs. CDR3 reads: CASSLPRKGTGGASTDTQYF. Here is the DNA: TGTGCCAGCAGTTTACCTAGAAAGGGGACGGGGGGCGCGAGCACAGATACGCAGTATTTT.